These 32 T cell receptor beta chains came from one sample sequenced in a study of T cell responses to AZD1222 COVID-19 vaccine. Sequencing used immunoSEQ multiplex PCR; TCRdb keeps in-frame clones, though not all of them. The table includes fewer than 110,000 clones, around 92% detected once. The sequenced sample was peripheral blood, obtained 28 days after the second AZD1222 dose. The receptors were sampled from an adult who received the AZD1222 COVID-19 vaccine.

The gene calls are TRBV15 and TRBJ1-1; 9 nucleotides agree with TRBD1. CDR1 and CDR2 (germline): LNHNV, YYDKDF (reference sequence). This CDR3 has 13 amino acids. The V gene end was trimmed by 5 bases and the J gene end by 5 bases; junction bases not matched to a gene: 3. The chain's CDR3 is CATSHDRGTEAFF. The CDR3 bases are TGTGCCACCAGCCACGACAGGGGGACTGAAGCTTTCTTT.

The rearrangement links TRBV5-6 to TRBJ2-3, with TRBD1 matching 9 bases. The CDR3 is made up of 16 amino acids. V gave up 7 bases and J gave up 4 bases; unmatched junction bases: 13. Per the germline V gene, CDR1 is SGHDT and CDR2 is YYEEEE. CDR3 sequence (DNA): TGTGCCAGCTGGGGGCTGGACAGGGGATTACCAGATACGCAGTATTTT. Translated, it gives CASWGLDRGLPDTQYF.

This chain joins TRBV9 and TRBJ1-2; TRBD1 is a possible D gene (5 bases). Germline lookup yields CDR1 SGDLS and CDR2 YYNGEE. The CDR3 has 14 residues. V was cut by 5 bases and J by 1 base, with 12 bases left in between. Here the CDR3 reads CASSGAIINYGYTF. In DNA form, the CDR3 reads TGTGCCAGCAGTGGGGCCATTATTAACTATGGCTACACCTTC.

The V call is TRBV6-6, the J call TRBJ1-1; perhaps TRBD1 as D (6 bases). CDR1 and CDR2 (germline): MNHNY, SVGAGI (reference sequence). V was shortened by 6 bases and J by 1 base, with 12 bases between the two germline ends. This CDR3 has 14 amino acids. CDR3 amino acids: CASRPGQPNTEAFF. The CDR3 bases are TGTGCCAGCAGACCAGGACAGCCGAACACTGAAGCTTTCTTT.

The V gene is TRBV6-5, the J gene TRBJ2-3; D perhaps matches TRBD2 (6 bases). CDR3 size: 15 residues. V lost 0 bases, J lost 7 bases, and 14 bases lay in between. The germline V gene encodes CDR1 MNHEY and CDR2 SVGAGI. CDR3 sequence (DNA): TGTGCCAGCAGTTACTCCCGGGAGACCACTAATACGCAGTATTTT. It translates to CASSYSRETTNTQYF.

The genes are TRBV11-2 and TRBJ1-1; D is possibly TRBD1 (5 bases). V was shortened by 0 bases and J by 4 bases, with 6 bases between the two germline ends. Germline V gene data show CDR1 as SGHAT and CDR2 as FQNNGV. The CDR3 is 13 amino acids. CDR3 in amino acids: CASSLDRATEAFF. The DNA of the CDR3 is TGTGCCAGCAGCTTAGACAGGGCCACTGAAGCTTTCTTT.

The gene calls are TRBV7-3 and TRBJ1-1, with D possibly matching TRBD1 (5 bases). The germline V gene has CDR1 SGHTA and CDR2 FQGTGA. V was pared by 5 bases and J by 5 bases, with 12 bases between. The CDR3 runs 13 residues. The CDR3, as DNA: TGTGCCAGCAGCCCCGTCCAGGGTACTGAAGCTTTCTTT. This sequence encodes CASSPVQGTEAFF.

V and J are TRBV14 and TRBJ1-1; D remains ambiguous. Germline CDR1 is SGHDN and CDR2 is FVKESK. The CDR3 consists of 12 residues. The V gene lost 0 bases and the J gene lost 11 bases, with 10 bases spanning the gap. The CDR3 reads CASSQEPRQAFF. The CDR3 nucleotides are TGTGCCAGCAGCCAAGAGCCTCGGCAGGCTTTCTTT. The complete variable domain, with remaining parts taken from reference TRBV14 and TRBJ1-1, reads EAGVTQFPSHSVIEKGQTVTLRCDPISGHDNLYWYRRVMGKEIKFLLHFVKESKQDESGMPNNRFLAERTGGTYSTLKVQPAELEDSGVYFCASSQEPRQAFFGQGTRLTVV.

The rearrangement links TRBV29-1 to TRBJ2-7; 9 nucleotides line up with TRBD1. V lost 7 bases and J lost 4; bases outside the gene matches: 8. The CDR3 length is 13 residues. Germline V gene data show CDR1 as SQVTM and CDR2 as ANQGSEA. The CDR3 coding sequence is TGCAGCGCAACCGGGACAGGGACATACGAGCAGTACTTC. Its translation is CSATGTGTYEQYF.

This chain connects TRBV12-3 or TRBV12-4 to TRBJ1-1; a possible D gene is TRBD1 (5 bases). The CDR3 is made up of 13 amino acids. The V and J ends lost 6 bases and 4 bases respectively, with 12 bases between them. The CDR3 is CASRRGRPTEAFF. In DNA form, the CDR3 reads TGTGCCAGCAGGAGGGGTCGACCCACTGAAGCTTTCTTT.

The chain has TRBV5-6 and TRBJ1-5; a possible D gene is TRBD1 (5 bases). Trimming took off 2 bases at V and 6 bases at J, with 21 bases between the two ends. Germline CDR1 reads SGHDT; CDR2 reads YYEEEE. This CDR3 spans 17 amino acids. The CDR3 region is CASSLSGGRAIGQPQHF. The CDR3 bases are TGTGCCAGCAGCTTATCGGGGGGAAGGGCAATTGGTCAGCCCCAGCATTTT.

This clone appeared a single time. This chain connects TRBV10-2 to TRBJ1-1; 7 nucleotides agree with TRBD1. The ends lost 9 bases at V and 0 bases at J; junction bases unmatched: 7. There are 14 residues in the CDR3. In germline, CDR1 is WSHSY, CDR2 SAAADI. In DNA form, the CDR3 reads TGCGCCAGTTCTGGGACAGATATGAACACTGAAGCTTTCTTT. Translated, it gives CASSGTDMNTEAFF.

The chain joins TRBV7-9 to TRBJ2-1; no definite D call. V lost 2 bases and J lost 9, with 14 bases in between. The CDR3 loop spans 14 amino acids. Looked up from germline, CDR1 is SEHNR and CDR2 is FQNEAQ (reference sequence). The chain's CDR3 is CASSLPAKSTEQFF. The CDR3 coding sequence is TGTGCCAGCAGCTTACCAGCTAAGAGCACTGAGCAGTTCTTC. The variable domain in full, with the rest retrieved from reference TRBV7-9 and TRBJ2-1, is DTGVSQNPRHKITKRGQNVTFRCDPISEHNRLYWYRQTLGQGPEFLTYFQNEAQLEKSRLLSDRFSAERPKGSFSTLEIQRTEQGDSAMYLCASSLPAKSTEQFFGPGTRLTVL.

The chain uses TRBV12-5 and TRBJ2-7; 7 nucleotides agree with TRBD1. CDR3 length: 16 amino acids. CDR1 LGHNT and CDR2 FRNRAP come from the germline V gene. V shed 0 bases and J 0 bases; nucleotides not matched to a gene: 5. In nucleotides, the CDR3 is TGTGCTAGTGGTTTGGTACAGGGGACAGACTCCTACGAGCAGTACTTC. Its protein is CASGLVQGTDSYEQYF.

V is TRBV4-2 and J is TRBJ1-2; D unresolved. Per germline, CDR1 LGHNA and CDR2 YNFKEQ. The CDR3 is made up of 15 amino acids. V lost 0 bases and J 3 bases, leaving 11 bases between the germline ends. The CDR3, as DNA: TGTGCCAGCAGCCAAGATTTCGGCGGCGACTATGGCTACACCTTC. It specifies CASSQDFGGDYGYTF.

This clone was counted a few times. The genes are TRBV7-9 and TRBJ2-5; 10 positions agree with TRBD1. CDR1 and CDR2 from the germline V gene are SEHNR and FQNEAQ (reference sequence). V lost 4 bases and J lost 5; bases outside the gene matches: 10. There are 16 residues in the CDR3. CDR3 DNA sequence: TGTGCCAGCAGCTCCGGACAGGGGGTGCTCGGGGAGACCCAGTACTTC. Protein sequence: CASSSGQGVLGETQYF.

This chain joins TRBV5-6 and TRBJ1-5; 12 bases align to TRBD1. Trimming took 0 bases from V and 9 from J; bases not matched to a gene: 10. This CDR3 has 17 residues. Germline V gene sequence: CDR1 SGHDT, CDR2 YYEEEE. CDR3 protein: CASSLERDRGRGGPQHF. CDR3 sequence (DNA): TGTGCCAGCAGCTTGGAACGGGACAGGGGGCGAGGGGGGCCCCAGCATTTT. Full variable domain (missing parts from reference TRBV5-6 and TRBJ1-5): DAGVTQSPTHLIKTRGQQVTLRCSPKSGHDTVSWYQQALGQGPQFIFQYYEEEERQRGNFPDRFSGHQFPNYSSELNVNALLLGDSALYLCASSLERDRGRGGPQHFGDGTRLSIL.

The chain links TRBV6-5 to TRBJ1-1; no firm D call. This CDR3 has 10 amino acids. Germline V lookup: CDR1 MNHEY, CDR2 SVGAGI. V lost 7 bases and J 7 bases, leaving 7 bases between the germline ends. For the CDR3, the DNA is TGTGCCAGCAACAAGCTTGAAGCTTTCTTT. Protein: CASNKLEAFF.

Here the CDR3 DNA reads TGCAGTGCTAGAGATAGTAACGAGCAGTACTTC. Amino acid sequence: CSARDSNEQYF. J is TRBJ2-7 and V is TRBV20-1; D unclear. Germline lookup yields CDR1 DFQATT and CDR2 SNEGSKA (reference sequence). There are 11 residues in the CDR3. Trimming removed 0 bases from V and 5 bases from J, with 5 bases in between.

The chain links TRBV7-2 to TRBJ2-2; D unresolved. The germline V gene encodes CDR1 SGHTA and CDR2 FQGNSA. The V and J ends lost 5 bases and 2 bases respectively, with 6 bases between them. The CDR3 runs 13 residues. The chain's CDR3 is CASSATNTGELFF. The CDR3 nucleotides are TGTGCCAGCAGCGCAACTAACACCGGGGAGCTGTTTTTT.

The chain employs TRBV11-2 and TRBJ1-5; no clear D gene. Trimming took off 3 bases at V and 7 bases at J, with 10 bases between the two ends. The germline V gene has CDR1 SGHAT and CDR2 FQNNGV. The CDR3 consists of 13 residues. The chain's CDR3 is CASSLGGSQPQHF. The CDR3 DNA sequence: TGTGCCAGCAGCTTGGGAGGTTCCCAGCCCCAGCATTTT.

CDR3 amino acids: CASSLRGTLNTEAFF. As DNA, the CDR3 is TGCGCCAGCAGCCTCAGGGGGACACTGAACACTGAAGCTTTCTTT. This chain links TRBV5-1 with TRBJ1-1; 7 bases map to TRBD1. Germline loops: CDR1 SGHRS, CDR2 YFSETQ. The ends lost 4 bases at V and 0 bases at J; junction bases unmatched: 6. The CDR3 runs to 15 residues.

The chain combines TRBV19 with TRBJ2-5; no clear D. The V end was cut by 9 bases, the J end by 4 bases, with 6 bases between. This CDR3 is 10 amino acids long. CDR1 LNHDA and CDR2 SQIVND come from the germline V gene (reference sequence). CDR3 loop: CASLGETQYF. DNA of the CDR3: TGTGCCAGCCTGGGAGAGACCCAGTACTTC. Filled out from reference TRBV19 and TRBJ2-5, the complete variable domain reads DGGITQSPKYLFRKEGQNVTLSCEQNLNHDAMYWYRQDPGQGLRLIYYSQIVNDFQKGDIAEGYSVSREKKESFPLTVTSAQKNPTAFYLCASLGETQYFGPGTRLLVL.

The rearrangement links TRBV7-9 to TRBJ2-1; TRBD1 is a possible D gene (6 bases). The CDR3 totals 14 residues. From germline, CDR1 is SEHNR and CDR2 FQNEAQ (reference sequence). Trimming left V 11 bases short and J 2 bases short, with 16 bases between. CDR3 sequence: CAGGAGPPYNEQFF. The CDR3 nucleotides are TGTGCCGGGGGCGCAGGGCCCCCCTACAATGAGCAGTTCTTC. Filled out from reference TRBV7-9 and TRBJ2-1, the complete variable domain reads DTGVSQNPRHKITKRGQNVTFRCDPISEHNRLYWYRQTLGQGPEFLTYFQNEAQLEKSRLLSDRFSAERPKGSFSTLEIQRTEQGDSAMYLCAGGAGPPYNEQFFGPGTRLTVL.

CDR3 amino acids: CASSIGHTYEQYF. The CDR3 DNA is TGTGCCAGTAGTATTGGCCACACCTACGAGCAGTACTTC. This chain uses TRBV19 with TRBJ2-7; D gene unclear. This CDR3 has 13 residues. Germline lookup yields CDR1 LNHDA and CDR2 SQIVND (reference sequence). V was shortened by 3 bases and J by 2 bases, with 8 bases between the two germline ends. Filled out from reference TRBV19 and TRBJ2-7, the complete variable domain reads DGGITQSPKYLFRKEGQNVTLSCEQNLNHDAMYWYRQDPGQGLRLIYYSQIVNDFQKGDIAEGYSVSREKKESFPLTVTSAQKNPTAFYLCASSIGHTYEQYFGPGTRLTVT.

This clone was seen a single time. This chain connects TRBV6-2 or TRBV6-3 to TRBJ1-2; D remains ambiguous. The CDR3 has 14 residues. Germline CDR1 and CDR2: MNHEY and SVGEGT. V was cut by 0 bases and J by 4 bases, with 9 bases left in between. CDR3 amino acids: CASSYSPAGYGYTF. CDR3 nucleotide sequence: TGTGCCAGCAGTTACTCCCCAGCTGGCTATGGCTACACCTTC.

The J gene is TRBJ2-7, the V gene TRBV4-1; tentative D call: TRBD2 (6 bases). V dropped 5 bases and J dropped 3 bases, with 20 bases sitting between them. The CDR3 has 16 residues. The germline V gene has CDR1 MGHRA and CDR2 YSYEKL. The CDR3, as DNA: TGCGCCAGCAGCGCCTGGACATCCGGCGGGAACTACGAGCAGTACTTC. The encoded protein is CASSAWTSGGNYEQYF.

The chain recombines TRBV10-3 with TRBJ1-6; TRBD1 might be the D (5 bases). Trimming removed 3 bases at V and 10 bases at J, with 13 bases between. The CDR3 contains 14 residues. Germline lookup yields CDR1 ENHRY and CDR2 SYGVKD. The CDR3 spells CAISDRGVESPLHF. CDR3 nucleotide sequence: TGTGCCATCAGTGATAGGGGAGTTGAATCACCCCTCCACTTT.

This clone has only a few counts. The CDR3 coding sequence is TGCGCCAGCAGACAGCCAGGGAACACAGATACGCAGTATTTT. It encodes CASRQPGNTDTQYF. J is TRBJ2-3 and V is TRBV5-1; weak D call: TRBD1 (5 bases). CDR1 and CDR2 (germline): SGHRS, YFSETQ. Trimming removed 5 bases at V and 2 bases at J, with 12 bases between. The CDR3 extends over 14 amino acids.

The V and J genes are TRBV4-2 and TRBJ2-5, with TRBD2 matching over 7 bases. Germline V lookup: CDR1 LGHNA, CDR2 YNFKEQ. This CDR3 is 14 amino acids long. Trimming removed 4 bases from V and 7 bases from J; junction bases left unmatched: 9. CDR3 sequence reads: CASSPTGGRRTQYF. The DNA for the CDR3 is TGTGCCAGCAGCCCAACGGGAGGCCGGCGGACCCAGTACTTC.

This clone has more than one count but fewer than ten. The chain carries TRBV2 and TRBJ2-2; D might be TRBD1 or TRBD2, each matching 6 bases. Germline V gene lookup returns CDR1 SNHLY and CDR2 FYNNEI. V was pared by 4 bases and J by 2 bases, with 11 bases between. The CDR3 has 15 amino acids. The CDR3 DNA reads as TGTGCCAGCAGTGCCCGGGGGCTCAACACCGGGGAGCTGTTTTTT. This encodes CASSARGLNTGELFF.

The V call is TRBV7-2, the J call TRBJ1-1; D may be TRBD1 (6 bases). The V end was cut by 5 bases, the J end by 5 bases, with 12 bases between. Germline values: CDR1 SGHTA, CDR2 FQGNSA. The length of the CDR3 is 13 residues. This chain's CDR3 is CASSQGRGTEAFF. For the CDR3, the DNA is TGTGCCAGCAGCCAGGGGCGAGGAACTGAAGCTTTCTTT.